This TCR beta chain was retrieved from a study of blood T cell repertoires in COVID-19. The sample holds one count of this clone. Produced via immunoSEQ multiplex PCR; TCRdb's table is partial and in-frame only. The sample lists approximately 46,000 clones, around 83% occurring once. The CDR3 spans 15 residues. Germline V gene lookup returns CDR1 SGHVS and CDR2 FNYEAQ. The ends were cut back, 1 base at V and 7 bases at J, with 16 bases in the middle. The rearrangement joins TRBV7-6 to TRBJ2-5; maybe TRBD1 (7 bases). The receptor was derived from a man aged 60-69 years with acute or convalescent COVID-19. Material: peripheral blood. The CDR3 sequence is CASSLGGTVIVTQYF. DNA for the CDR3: TGTGCCAGCAGCTTAGGCGGGACAGTCATTGTGACCCAGTACTTC.